The 11 T cell receptor beta chains below come from one sample, sequenced in a study of blood T cells in healthy people across ages. A sample-barcoded 5' primer and a J-beta primer mix were used in a second PCR of roughly 7 to 11 cycles. TCRdb ran MiXCR on the 5' RACE reads and lists one entry per CDR3 protein. The table shows some 1.1 million distinct CDR3 sequences, with roughly two fifths occurring only once. Sequenced input: blood. Receptor source: a man between 18 and 29 years old in good health.

This clonotype was detected only a few times. The J gene is TRBJ2-3, the V gene TRBV20-1; 9 positions match TRBD2. With V trimmed by 5 bases and J by 0 bases, 15 bases remained unmatched. The CDR3 length is 18 residues. In germline, CDR1 is DFQATT, CDR2 SNEGSKA (reference sequence). The CDR3 region has the DNA TGCAGTGCTTCTACTAGCGGGTTCGTCTCATATAGCACAGATACGCAGTATTTT. This gives the protein CSASTSGFVSYSTDTQYF.

The V and J genes are TRBV7-2 and TRBJ1-2, with D unresolved. There are 13 residues in the CDR3. The germline gives CDR1 SGHTA, CDR2 FQGNSA. V was shortened by 6 bases and J by 4 bases, with 12 bases between the two germline ends. This CDR3 is CASSSQEPYGYTF. The CDR3 DNA sequence: TGTGCCAGCAGTTCGCAGGAACCCTATGGCTACACCTTC. Supplemented by reference TRBV7-2 and TRBJ1-2, the full variable domain reads GAGVSQSPSNKVTEKGKDVELRCDPISGHTALYWYRQSLGQGLEFLIYFQGNSAPDKSGLPSDRFSAERTGGSVSTLTIQRTQQEDSAVYLCASSSQEPYGYTFGSGTRLTVV.

The rearrangement uses TRBV6-2 or TRBV6-3 and TRBJ1-5; 7 bases align to TRBD1. Germline CDR1 MNHEY, CDR2 SVGEGT. Trimming at V came to 6 bases and at J to 4 bases, leaving 9 bases not matched to a gene. The length of the CDR3 is 15 residues. In nucleotides, the CDR3 is TGTGCCAGCAGCCCCTGGGACAGCCAAAATCAGCCCCAGCATTTT. Amino acids: CASSPWDSQNQPQHF.

Only a few counts were recorded for this clonotype. The chain employs TRBV4-1 and TRBJ2-3; 12 bases match TRBD1. CDR1 and CDR2 (germline): MGHRA, YSYEKL. CDR3 length: 17 residues. The trim removed 4 bases at V and 4 bases at J, leaving 9 bases unmatched. CDR3 region: CASSRLSGTGGPDTQYF. CDR3 bases: TGCGCCAGCAGCCGACTCTCCGGGACAGGGGGCCCAGATACGCAGTATTTT.

The rearrangement links TRBV29-1 to TRBJ2-3; unclear D gene. Per the germline V gene, CDR1 is SQVTM and CDR2 is ANQGSEA. Trimming cost V 6 bases and J 2 bases, with 12 bases left between them. The CDR3 is 13 residues long. CDR3: CSVPDGFTDTQYF. The CDR3 bases are TGCAGCGTCCCGGACGGATTCACAGATACGCAGTATTTT.

This clonotype was detected only once. The chain uses TRBV5-6 and TRBJ1-2; 9 bases agree with TRBD1. The CDR3 has 14 residues. Trimming cost V 4 bases and J 3 bases; bases outside gene matches: 4. Germline loops: CDR1 SGHDT, CDR2 YYEEEE. The CDR3: CASSGDRAYYGYTF. The CDR3 DNA sequence: TGTGCCAGCAGCGGGGACAGGGCTTACTATGGCTACACCTTC.

This clonotype was seen only a few times. The V and J genes are TRBV29-1 and TRBJ2-2; TRBD1 might be the D (6 bases). The CDR3 length is 13 residues. Per the germline V gene, CDR1 is SQVTM and CDR2 is ANQGSEA. The germline V and J ends were trimmed by 6 bases and 4 bases, with 12 bases remaining between them. The CDR3 protein is CSVRTVLTGELFF. The CDR3 DNA reads as TGCAGCGTAAGGACAGTCCTCACCGGGGAGCTGTTTTTT.

This clonotype was seen a handful of times. The chain carries TRBV2 and TRBJ1-4; D gene ambiguous. From germline, CDR1 is SNHLY and CDR2 FYNNEI. This CDR3 has 15 amino acids. V was pared by 6 bases and J by 8 bases, with 19 bases between. The CDR3: CASSPMRRGREKLFF. In DNA, the CDR3 is TGTGCCAGCAGCCCGATGCGGCGGGGTCGGGAAAAACTGTTTTTT.

The chain uses TRBV20-1 and TRBJ2-7; TRBD1 is a possible D gene (6 bases). This CDR3 is 14 amino acids long. V was pared by 4 bases and J by 7 bases, with 20 bases between. Germline CDR1 reads DFQATT; CDR2 reads SNEGSKA (reference sequence). The CDR3 coding sequence is TGCAGTGCTATGACAGGCACATACCCCACTGAGCAGTACTTC. Its protein product is CSAMTGTYPTEQYF.

A remark on this clonotype: The junction departs from germline at one end; a sequencing error may be responsible. The gene calls are TRBV7-2 and TRBJ1-2, with D unclear. Germline loops: CDR1 SGHTA, CDR2 FQGNSA. The CDR3 length is 14 residues. The CDR3 sequence: CASGLVHEGYGYTF. The CDR3, as DNA: TGTGCCAGCGGCTTAGTGCACGAGGGCTATGGCTACACCTTC.

The chain couples TRBV20-1 to TRBJ1-1; D is perhaps TRBD1 (6 bases). This CDR3 region has 14 residues. The V gene's germline CDR1 is DFQATT and CDR2 SNEGSKA (reference sequence). V was cut by 5 bases and J by 0 bases, with 13 bases left in between. CDR3 residues: CSARAGHLNTEAFF. In nucleotides, the CDR3 is TGCAGTGCTCGGGCGGGACACCTGAACACTGAAGCTTTCTTT.